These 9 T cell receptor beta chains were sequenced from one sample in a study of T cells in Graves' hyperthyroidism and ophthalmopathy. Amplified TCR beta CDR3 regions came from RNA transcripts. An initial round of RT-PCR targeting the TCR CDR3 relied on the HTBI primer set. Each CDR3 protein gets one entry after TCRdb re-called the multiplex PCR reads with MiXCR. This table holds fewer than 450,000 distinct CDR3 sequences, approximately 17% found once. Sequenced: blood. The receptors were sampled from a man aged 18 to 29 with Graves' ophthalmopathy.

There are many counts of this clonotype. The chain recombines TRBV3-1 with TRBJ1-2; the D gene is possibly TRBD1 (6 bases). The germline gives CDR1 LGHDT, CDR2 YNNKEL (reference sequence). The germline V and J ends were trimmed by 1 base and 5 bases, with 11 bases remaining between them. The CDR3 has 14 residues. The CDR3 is CASSQVTGDYGYTF. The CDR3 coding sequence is TGTGCCAGCAGCCAAGTGACAGGCGATTATGGCTACACCTTC.

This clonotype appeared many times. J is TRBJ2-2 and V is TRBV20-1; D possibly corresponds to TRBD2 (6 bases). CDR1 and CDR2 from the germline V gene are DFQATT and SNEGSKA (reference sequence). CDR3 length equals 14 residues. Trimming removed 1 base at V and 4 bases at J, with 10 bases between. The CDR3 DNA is TGCAGTGCTAGAGTTCCGGAGGGCACCGGGGAGCTGTTTTTT. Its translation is CSARVPEGTGELFF.

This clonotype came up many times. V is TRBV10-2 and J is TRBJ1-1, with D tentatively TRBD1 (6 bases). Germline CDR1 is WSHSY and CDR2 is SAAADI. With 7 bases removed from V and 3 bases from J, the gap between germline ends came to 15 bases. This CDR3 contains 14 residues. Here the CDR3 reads CASNWGHGDTEAFF. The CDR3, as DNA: TGCGCCAGCAACTGGGGGCACGGAGACACTGAAGCTTTCTTT.

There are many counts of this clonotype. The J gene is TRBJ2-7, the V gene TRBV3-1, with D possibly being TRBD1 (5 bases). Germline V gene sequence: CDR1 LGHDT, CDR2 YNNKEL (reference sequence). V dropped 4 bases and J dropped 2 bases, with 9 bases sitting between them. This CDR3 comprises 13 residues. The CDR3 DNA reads TGTGCCAGCAGCCCAGGGAATACCTACGAGCAGTACTTC. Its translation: CASSPGNTYEQYF.

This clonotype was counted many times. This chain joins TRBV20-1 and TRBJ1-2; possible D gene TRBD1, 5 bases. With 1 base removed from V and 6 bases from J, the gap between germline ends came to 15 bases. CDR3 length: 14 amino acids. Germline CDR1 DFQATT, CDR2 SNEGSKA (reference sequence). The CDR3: CSARGAGGAHGYTF. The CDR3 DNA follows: TGCAGTGCTAGAGGGGCAGGCGGGGCCCATGGCTACACCTTC.

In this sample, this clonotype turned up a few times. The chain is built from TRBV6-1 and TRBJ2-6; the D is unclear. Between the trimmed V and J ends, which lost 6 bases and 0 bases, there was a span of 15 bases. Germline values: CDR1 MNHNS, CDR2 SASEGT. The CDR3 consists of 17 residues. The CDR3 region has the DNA TGTGCCAGCAGCGACGTGCAGTCCCTCTCTGGGGCCAACGTCCTGACTTTC. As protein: CASSDVQSLSGANVLTF.

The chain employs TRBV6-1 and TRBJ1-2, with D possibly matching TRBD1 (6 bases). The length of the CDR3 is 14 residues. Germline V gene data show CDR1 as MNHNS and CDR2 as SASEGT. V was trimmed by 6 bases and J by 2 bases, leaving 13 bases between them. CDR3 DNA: TGTGCCAGCAGACCCCCCGGGGGCAACTATGGCTACACCTTC. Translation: CASRPPGGNYGYTF.

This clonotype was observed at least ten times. In nucleotides, the CDR3 is TGTGCCAGCAGCTACCACAGGGAAATCGGTACTGAAGCTTTCTTT. Translation: CASSYHREIGTEAFF. V and J are TRBV11-2 and TRBJ1-1; maybe TRBD1 (6 bases). The ends were cut back, 4 bases at V and 5 bases at J, with 17 bases in the middle. There are 15 residues in the CDR3. Germline V gene lookup returns CDR1 SGHAT and CDR2 FQNNGV.

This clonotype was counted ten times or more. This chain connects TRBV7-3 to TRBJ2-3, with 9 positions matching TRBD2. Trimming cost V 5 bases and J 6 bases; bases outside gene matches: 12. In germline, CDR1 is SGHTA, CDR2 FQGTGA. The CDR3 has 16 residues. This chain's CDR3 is CASSRTRAGGMDTQYF. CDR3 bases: TGTGCCAGCAGCCGCACCAGGGCGGGGGGGATGGATACGCAGTATTTT.